A single T cell receptor beta chain is shown here with its context. Its specificity is unknown. The entry originates in a study of T-cell memory formation after mild COVID-19. Study-level background: Among the donors, TCR clusters were largely specific to each donor. Findings of the study overall: Certain responding clones were present in pre-infection memory, suggesting participation of cross-reactive memory. Confirmation was lacking for SARS-CoV-2 specificity of second-wave clones that peaked on day 37.

From 5'RACE with constant-segment primers came TCR alpha and TCR beta cDNA libraries that carried sample barcodes and UMIs. TCRdb processed the 5' RACE reads anew with MiXCR; each CDR3 protein has one entry. The sample holds 250,000 to 300,000 distinct CDR3 sequences, 15% to 20% seen once. The CDR3 spans 16 residues. V lost 11 bases and J lost 4; bases outside the gene matches: 18. CDR1 and CDR2 from the germline V gene are LGHNA and YSLEER. This chain connects TRBV4-3 to TRBJ2-3; TRBD2 matches at 7 bases. Sequenced input: PBMCs or a T cell subset sorted from them (not recorded which). This TCR was sampled from a man aged 18 to 29 who had mild COVID-19 (a few samples of this study predate the infection). Cell type and time point are not known. The CDR3 bases are TGCGCCGCCAGCCAAGATCATGGGGGGGTGGCAGATACGCAGTATTTT. Its protein is CAASQDHGGVADTQYF.